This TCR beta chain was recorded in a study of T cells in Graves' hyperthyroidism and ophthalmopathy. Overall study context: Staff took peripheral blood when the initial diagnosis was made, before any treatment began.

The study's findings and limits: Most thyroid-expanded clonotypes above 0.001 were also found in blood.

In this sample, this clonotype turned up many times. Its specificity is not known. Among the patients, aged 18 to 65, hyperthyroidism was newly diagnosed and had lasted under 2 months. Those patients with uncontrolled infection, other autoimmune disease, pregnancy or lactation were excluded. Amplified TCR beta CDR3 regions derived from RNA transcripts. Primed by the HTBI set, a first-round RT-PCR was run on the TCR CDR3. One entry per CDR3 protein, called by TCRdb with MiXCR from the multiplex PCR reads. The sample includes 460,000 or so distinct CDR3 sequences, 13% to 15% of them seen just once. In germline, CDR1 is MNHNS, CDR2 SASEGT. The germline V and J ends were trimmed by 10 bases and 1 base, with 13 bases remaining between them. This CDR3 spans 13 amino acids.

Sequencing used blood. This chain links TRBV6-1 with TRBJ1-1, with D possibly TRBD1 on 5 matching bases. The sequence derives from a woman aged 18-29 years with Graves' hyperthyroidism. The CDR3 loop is CATANQGNTEAFF. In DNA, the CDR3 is TGTGCCACCGCTAACCAGGGGAACACTGAAGCTTTCTTT.